Below, 24 T cell receptor beta chains from the same sample are listed, as sequenced in a study of PD-1 blockade in classical Hodgkin lymphoma. Here immunoSEQ multiplex PCR was the method, and the copy in TCRdb shows in-frame clones only, minus some. Of tens of thousands of clones in the sample, roughly 87% were seen once. Every patient was affected by relapse after autologous stem cell transplantation, while exposure to brentuximab vedotin was not uniform. The sequencing used peripheral blood mononuclear cells (PBMCs), collected before the second cycle of nivolumab. The receptors derive from a human donor with classical Hodgkin lymphoma.

This clone was counted between two and nine times. The rearrangement joins TRBV7-9 to TRBJ1-1; 9 bases align to TRBD1. Germline assignment: CDR1 SEHNR and CDR2 FQNEAQ (reference sequence). J gave up 6 bases and V 2 bases, and 1 base lay outside the gene matches. CDR3 length: 13 residues. The CDR3 bases are TGTGCCAGCAGCTTAAGGACAGGGGCTGAAGCTTTCTTT. Translating it yields CASSLRTGAEAFF.

The V gene is TRBV9, the J gene TRBJ1-3, with a weak D call TRBD1 (6 bases). CDR3 length: 15 residues. V was pared by 3 bases and J by 0 bases, with 10 bases between. Per germline, CDR1 SGDLS and CDR2 YYNGEE. CDR3 in amino acids: CASSERGISGNTIYF. The CDR3 DNA reads TGTGCCAGCAGCGAAAGGGGGATCTCTGGAAACACCATATATTTT.

The rearrangement joins TRBV30 to TRBJ2-5; perhaps TRBD1 as D (6 bases). The DNA matches TRBJ2-7 better at its end, which makes the J call doubtful. Germline assignment: CDR1 GTSNPN and CDR2 SVGIG (reference sequence). This CDR3 region has 16 residues. The CDR3 loop reads CAWSALTQGRGYEQYF. Written as DNA, the CDR3 is TGTGCCTGGAGTGCCCTCACCCAGGGCAGGGGCTACGAGCAGTACTTC.

This clone occurred once. This sequence joins TRBV5-1 and TRBJ2-1; weak D call: TRBD2 (7 bases). The germline gives CDR1 SGHRS, CDR2 YFSETQ. Trimming stripped 0 bases from V and 7 bases from J, with 14 bases between. This CDR3 is built from 15 residues. The DNA for the CDR3 is TGCGCCAGCAGCTTGGGAACAGGGAGGGGGAATGAGCAGTTCTTC. Its protein product is CASSLGTGRGNEQFF.

The rearrangement links TRBV5-5 to TRBJ1-4, with D maybe TRBD1 (5 bases). CDR1 is SGHKS, CDR2 YYEKEE, per germline (reference sequence). This CDR3 is 14 amino acids long. V shed 2 bases and J shed 2 bases, with 7 bases lying between them. The CDR3 sequence: CASSLGDTNEKLFF. In DNA form, the CDR3 reads TGTGCCAGCAGCTTAGGGGACACTAATGAAAAACTGTTTTTT.

The CDR3 nucleotides read TGTGCCAGCAGCTTCAGCGGGGGGGCCTACGAGCAGTACTTC. This sequence encodes CASSFSGGAYEQYF. V gene TRBV7-2 combines with J gene TRBJ2-7; 10 bases are shared with TRBD2. Germline V CDR1 and CDR2: SGHTA, FQGNSA. Trimming removed 3 bases from V and 2 bases from J; junction bases left unmatched: 1. The CDR3 spans 14 residues.

V is TRBV10-3 and J is TRBJ2-4, with D maybe TRBD1 (6 bases). Germline V gives CDR1 ENHRY, CDR2 SYGVKD. CDR3 length: 15 residues. V was shortened by 3 bases and J by 0 bases, with 9 bases between the two germline ends. The CDR3 loop reads CAISDRGVAKNIQYF. The CDR3 DNA is TGTGCCATCAGTGACAGGGGCGTAGCCAAAAACATTCAGTACTTC.

This rearrangement joins TRBV6-1 to TRBJ2-3, with D unresolved. Trimming took off 5 bases at V and 3 bases at J, with 9 bases between the two ends. The CDR3 contains 13 residues. Germline V gene lookup returns CDR1 MNHNS and CDR2 SASEGT. This CDR3 reads CASSSFSTDTQYF. DNA for the CDR3: TGTGCCAGCAGTAGTTTTTCGACAGATACGCAGTATTTT.

The J gene is TRBJ2-1, the V gene TRBV9; TRBD1 agrees at 8 bases. Looked up from germline, CDR1 is SGDLS and CDR2 is YYNGEE. J gave up 5 bases and V 0 bases, and 4 bases lay outside the gene matches. The CDR3 sequence is 15 residues long. The CDR3 spells CASSVDGTGHNEQFF. The CDR3 DNA is TGTGCCAGCAGCGTAGACGGGACAGGCCACAATGAGCAGTTCTTC.

The CDR3 loop reads CASSGWDGGYEQYF. In nucleotides, the CDR3 is TGTGCCAGCAGTGGTTGGGACGGGGGCTACGAGCAGTACTTC. The rearrangement uses TRBV6-4 and TRBJ2-7; possible D gene TRBD2, 6 bases. V shed 4 bases and J shed 3 bases, with 13 bases lying between them. Germline V lookup: CDR1 MRHNA, CDR2 SNTAGT. The CDR3 covers 14 residues.

J is TRBJ1-2 and V is TRBV5-4, with 7 bases lining up with TRBD1. Looked up from germline, CDR1 is SGHNT and CDR2 is YYREEE (reference sequence). The CDR3 extends over 14 amino acids. V was clipped by 0 bases and J by 4 bases; unmatched bases: 3. The CDR3 DNA reads TGTGCCAGCAGCTTGGATTGGGACAGCTATGGCTACACCTTC. Its protein product is CASSLDWDSYGYTF.

The chain is built from TRBV25-1 and TRBJ1-1; TRBD1 might be the D (6 bases). Germline V gene lookup returns CDR1 MGHDK and CDR2 SYGVNS. The CDR3 has 13 residues. The ends were cut back, 6 bases at V and 2 bases at J, with 10 bases in the middle. This CDR3 reads CASSWGQNTEAFF. CDR3 DNA sequence: TGTGCCAGCAGCTGGGGGCAAAACACTGAAGCTTTCTTT.

The V call is TRBV28, the J call TRBJ2-5, with D tentatively TRBD2 (5 bases). The CDR3 covers 16 residues. V shed 1 base and J shed 2 bases, with 14 bases lying between them. The V gene's germline CDR1 is MDHEN and CDR2 SYDVKM. As DNA, the CDR3 is TGTGCCAGCAGTTTATCATCTTTTGGACTGCAAGAGACCCAGTACTTC. Translation: CASSLSSFGLQETQYF.

This clone appeared once. The chain carries TRBV6-6 and TRBJ2-1; 9 bases map to TRBD2. V lost 2 bases, J lost 0 bases, and 2 bases stayed unmatched. The CDR3 has 16 amino acids. Per germline, CDR1 MNHNY and CDR2 SVGAGI (reference sequence). CDR3 sequence: CASSYRREGSYNEQFF. The CDR3 region has the DNA TGTGCCAGCAGTTACAGGCGGGAGGGCTCCTACAATGAGCAGTTCTTC.

The chain employs TRBV6-1 and TRBJ2-1; 11 nucleotides agree with TRBD2. V lost 7 bases to trimming and J lost 10 bases; unmatched junction nucleotides: 9. The CDR3 sequence is 14 residues long. Germline lookup yields CDR1 MNHNS and CDR2 SASEGT. CDR3 protein: CASMLAGGREEQFF. The CDR3, as DNA: TGTGCCAGCATGTTAGCGGGGGGGCGGGAGGAGCAGTTCTTC.

This clone was counted only a few times. The gene calls are TRBV19 and TRBJ1-1; a possible D gene is TRBD1 (5 bases). Germline values: CDR1 LNHDA, CDR2 SQIVND (reference sequence). The CDR3 sequence is 15 residues long. The ends were cut back, 6 bases at V and 1 base at J, with 15 bases in the middle. CDR3 DNA sequence: TGTGCCAGTAGAACACACACAGGTCCGAACACTGAAGCTTTCTTT. Encoded protein: CASRTHTGPNTEAFF.

The chain combines TRBV2 with TRBJ1-5, with D unclear. V was trimmed by 10 bases and J by 3 bases, leaving 13 bases between them. The CDR3 has 13 amino acids. Germline assignment: CDR1 SNHLY and CDR2 FYNNEI. As DNA, the CDR3 is TGTGCCACCCAGAACAGTCTCAATCAGCCCCAGCATTTT. Translation: CATQNSLNQPQHF.

The chain has TRBV27 and TRBJ2-3; tentatively, D is TRBD1 or TRBD2 (5 bases each). Trimming pared 3 bases from V and 2 bases from J, leaving 15 bases between. From germline, CDR1 is MNHEY and CDR2 SMNVEV (reference sequence). The CDR3 runs to 16 residues. CDR3 nucleotide sequence: TGTGCCAGCAGTTTTACAAGCAGAGGGGTCACAGATACGCAGTATTTT. Its translation: CASSFTSRGVTDTQYF.

The chain combines TRBV19 with TRBJ2-1; the D call may be TRBD1 or TRBD2 (6 bases each). Looked up from germline, CDR1 is LNHDA and CDR2 is SQIVND (reference sequence). The CDR3 consists of 12 residues. V lost 9 bases and J 10 bases, leaving 16 bases between the germline ends. The CDR3 coding sequence is TGTGCCAGCGAGGGGGGCAGGGCAGAGCAGTTCTTC. Translating it yields CASEGGRAEQFF.

The chain employs TRBV11-2 and TRBJ1-1, with a tentative D call TRBD1 (5 bases). The ends were cut back, 4 bases at V and 1 base at J, with 7 bases in the middle. The germline gives CDR1 SGHAT, CDR2 FQNNGV. The CDR3 is 13 residues long. The CDR3 protein is CASSSDRNTEAFF. Written as DNA, the CDR3 is TGTGCCAGCAGCTCAGACAGGAACACTGAAGCTTTCTTT.

The chain employs TRBV5-8 and TRBJ2-1; D is perhaps TRBD2 (6 bases). V shed 4 bases and J shed 9 bases, with 23 bases lying between them. Germline loops: CDR1 SGHTS, CDR2 YDEGEE. The CDR3 runs to 16 residues. The CDR3 DNA is TGTGCCAGCAGCACAATATCGGGGGAAGTAAGGACTGAGCAGTTCTTC. This codes for CASSTISGEVRTEQFF.

V gene TRBV28 combines with J gene TRBJ2-3; 8 bases align to TRBD2. This CDR3 is 15 amino acids long. Trimming at V came to 5 bases and at J to 3 bases, leaving 7 bases not matched to a gene. In germline, CDR1 is MDHEN, CDR2 SYDVKM. The CDR3 DNA sequence: TGTGCCAGCAGTACCGGGACTAGTTATACAGATACGCAGTATTTT. Translated, it gives CASSTGTSYTDTQYF. Filled out from reference TRBV28 and TRBJ2-3, the complete variable domain reads DVKVTQSSRYLVKRTGEKVFLECVQDMDHENMFWYRQDPGLGLRLIYFSYDVKMKEKGDIPEGYSVSREKKERFSLILESASTNQTSMYLCASSTGTSYTDTQYFGPGTRLTVL.

This chain's CDR3 is CASSLSGWGFGQYF. In DNA form, the CDR3 reads TGTGCCAGCAGCCTTAGCGGGTGGGGATTTGGTCAGTACTTC. The V and J genes are TRBV7-8 and TRBJ2-7; 7 nucleotides agree with TRBD2. The CDR3 contains 14 residues. CDR1 is SGHVS, CDR2 FQNEAQ, per germline. Unmatched junction bases numbered 14, after V lost 5 bases and J lost 10 bases. Supplemented by reference TRBV7-8 and TRBJ2-7, the full variable domain reads GAGVSQSPRYKVAKRGQDVALRCDPISGHVSLFWYQQALGQGPEFLTYFQNEAQLDKSGLPSDRFFAERPEGSVSTLKIQRTQQEDSAVYLCASSLSGWGFGQYFGPGTRLTVT.

The V call is TRBV28, the J call TRBJ2-7; TRBD1 aligns across 9 bases. The ends lost 2 bases at V and 2 bases at J; junction bases unmatched: 4. Looked up from germline, CDR1 is MDHEN and CDR2 is SYDVKM. The CDR3 runs to 15 residues. CDR3 in amino acids: CASSLLGTGTYEQYF. DNA for the CDR3: TGTGCCAGCAGTTTACTCGGGACAGGGACCTACGAGCAGTACTTC.